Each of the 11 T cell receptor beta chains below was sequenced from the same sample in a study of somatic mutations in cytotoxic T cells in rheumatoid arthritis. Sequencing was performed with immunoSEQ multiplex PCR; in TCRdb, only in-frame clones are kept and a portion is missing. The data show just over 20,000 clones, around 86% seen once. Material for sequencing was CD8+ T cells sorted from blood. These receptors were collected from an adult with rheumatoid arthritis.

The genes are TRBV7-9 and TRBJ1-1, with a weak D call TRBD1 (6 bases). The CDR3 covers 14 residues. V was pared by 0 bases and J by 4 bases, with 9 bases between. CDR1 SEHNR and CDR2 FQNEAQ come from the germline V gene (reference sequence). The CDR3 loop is CASSLAGGGTEAFF. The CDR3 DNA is TGTGCCAGCAGCTTAGCGGGGGGCGGCACTGAAGCTTTCTTT.

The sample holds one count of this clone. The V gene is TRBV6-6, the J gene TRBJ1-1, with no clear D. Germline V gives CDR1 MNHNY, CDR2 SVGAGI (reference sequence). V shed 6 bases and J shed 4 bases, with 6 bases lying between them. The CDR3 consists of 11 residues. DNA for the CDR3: TGTGCCAGCAGCGACGGCACTGAAGCTTTCTTT. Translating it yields CASSDGTEAFF.

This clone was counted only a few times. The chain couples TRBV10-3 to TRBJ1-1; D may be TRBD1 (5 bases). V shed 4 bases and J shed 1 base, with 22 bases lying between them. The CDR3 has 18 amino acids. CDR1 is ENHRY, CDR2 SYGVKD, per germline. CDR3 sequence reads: CAISGRDAFTEGNTEAFF. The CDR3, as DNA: TGTGCCATCAGTGGTCGGGACGCATTCACCGAAGGGAACACTGAAGCTTTCTTT.

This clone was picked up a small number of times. The CDR3 nucleotides are TGTGCCAGCAGCCTGAGGACTGGCAGGGTAGATACGCAGTATTTT. Protein sequence: CASSLRTGRVDTQYF. The genes are TRBV5-4 and TRBJ2-3; either TRBD1 or TRBD2 may supply D (5 bases each). Germline CDR1 SGHNT, CDR2 YYREEE (reference sequence). The V end lost 4 bases, the J end lost 5 bases, and 17 bases lay between the germline ends. The CDR3 runs to 15 residues.

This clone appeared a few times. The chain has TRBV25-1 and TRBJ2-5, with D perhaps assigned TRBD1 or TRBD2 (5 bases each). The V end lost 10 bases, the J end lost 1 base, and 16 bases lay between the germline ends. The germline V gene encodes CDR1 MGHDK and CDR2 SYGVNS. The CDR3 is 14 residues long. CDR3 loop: CATSWDVAQETQYF. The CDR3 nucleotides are TGTGCCACCTCATGGGACGTGGCCCAAGAGACCCAGTACTTC.

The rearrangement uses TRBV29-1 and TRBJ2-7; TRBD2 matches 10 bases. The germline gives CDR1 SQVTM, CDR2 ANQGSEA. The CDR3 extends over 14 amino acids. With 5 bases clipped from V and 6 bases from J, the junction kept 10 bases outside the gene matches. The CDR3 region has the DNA TGCAGCGTTAATGGGCTAGCGGGAGAAATCGAGCAGTACTTC. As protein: CSVNGLAGEIEQYF.

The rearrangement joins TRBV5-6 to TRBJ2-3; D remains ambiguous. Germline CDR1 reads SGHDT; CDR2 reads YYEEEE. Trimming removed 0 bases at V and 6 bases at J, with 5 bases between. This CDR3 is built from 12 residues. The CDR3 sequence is CASSLGADTQYF. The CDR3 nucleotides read TGTGCCAGCAGCTTGGGGGCCGATACGCAGTATTTT.

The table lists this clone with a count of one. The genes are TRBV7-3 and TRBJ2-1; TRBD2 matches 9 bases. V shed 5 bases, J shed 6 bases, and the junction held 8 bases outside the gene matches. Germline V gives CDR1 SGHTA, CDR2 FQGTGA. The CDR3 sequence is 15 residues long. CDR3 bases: TGTGCCAGCAGCCCCGTAGCGGGAGAAGGCAATGAGCAGTTCTTC. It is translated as CASSPVAGEGNEQFF.

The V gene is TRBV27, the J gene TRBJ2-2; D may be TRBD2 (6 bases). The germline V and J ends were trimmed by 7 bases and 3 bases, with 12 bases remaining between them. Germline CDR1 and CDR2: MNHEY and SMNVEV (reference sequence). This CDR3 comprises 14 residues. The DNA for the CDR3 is TGTGCCAGCAAGGCTAGCGTGGACACCGGGGAGCTGTTTTTT. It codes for CASKASVDTGELFF.

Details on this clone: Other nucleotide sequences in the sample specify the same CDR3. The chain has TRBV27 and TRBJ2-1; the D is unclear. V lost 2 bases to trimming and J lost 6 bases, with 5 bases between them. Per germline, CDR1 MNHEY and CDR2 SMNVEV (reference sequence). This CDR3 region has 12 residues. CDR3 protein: CASSLVGNEQFF. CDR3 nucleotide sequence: TGTGCCAGCAGTTTAGTGGGCAATGAGCAGTTCTTC.

The CDR3 protein is CASSPRGGSITDTQYF. CDR3 in DNA: TGTGCCAGCAGCCCCCGGGGGGGGAGCATCACAGATACGCAGTATTTT. The chain employs TRBV9 and TRBJ2-3; 8 nucleotides agree with TRBD2. CDR3 length equals 16 residues. After removal of 4 bases from V and 2 bases from J, the junction contained 9 bases not matched to a gene. Germline V gene data show CDR1 as SGDLS and CDR2 as YYNGEE.